One sample yielded the 21 T cell receptor beta chains listed below, sequenced in a study of beta chain features in type 1 diabetes. Every isolated RNA sample was fully reverse transcribed, so sequencing captured expressed TCRB transcripts. Only in-frame clones appear in the TCRdb table, and some are missing; sequencing was by immunoSEQ multiplex PCR. The sample lists 390,000 or so clones, 11% to 15% occurring once. Sequencing was done on a sample of naive CD4+ T cells from blood. These receptors were taken from a man aged 25 to 40 in good health.

This clone has more than one count but fewer than ten. The J gene is TRBJ2-7, the V gene TRBV9, with 9 bases matching TRBD1. CDR1 and CDR2 from the germline V gene are SGDLS and YYNGEE. The CDR3 sequence is 15 residues long. V gave up 3 bases and J gave up 5 bases; unmatched junction bases: 9. Written as DNA, the CDR3 is TGTGCCAGCAGCGGCACCGGGACAGGGTTTAACGAGCAGTACTTC. Protein product: CASSGTGTGFNEQYF. Using reference TRBV9 and TRBJ2-7 for the parts outside the CDR3, the full variable domain is DSGVTQTPKHLITATGQRVTLRCSPRSGDLSVYWYQQSLDQGLQFLIQYYNGEERAKGNILERFSAQQFPDLHSELNLSSLELGDSALYFCASSGTGTGFNEQYFGPGTRLTVT.

The chain links TRBV5-1 to TRBJ1-1; TRBD1 is a possible D gene (5 bases). Germline values: CDR1 SGHRS, CDR2 YFSETQ. Between the trimmed V and J ends, which lost 1 base and 6 bases, there was a span of 7 bases. The length of the CDR3 is 12 residues. The CDR3 bases are TGCGCCAGCAGCTTGAGGGGAGCTGAAGCTTTCTTT. Amino acid sequence: CASSLRGAEAFF. The full variable domain, with the rest looked up from reference TRBV5-1 and TRBJ1-1, is KAGVTQTPRYLIKTRGQQVTLSCSPISGHRSVSWYQQTPGQGLQFLFEYFSETQRNKGNFPGRFSGRQFSNSRSEMNVSTLELGDSALYLCASSLRGAEAFFGQGTRLTVV.

The rearrangement uses TRBV4-1 and TRBJ1-6; TRBD1 matches 7 bases. J gave up 7 bases and V 0 bases, and 9 bases lay outside the gene matches. The CDR3 has 17 amino acids. Germline CDR1 MGHRA, CDR2 YSYEKL. This CDR3 is CASSQEPRQGGNSPLHF. The CDR3 DNA reads TGCGCCAGCAGCCAAGAACCTCGACAGGGCGGAAATTCACCCCTCCACTTT.

In its sample, this clone was seen a few times. Other DNA sequences in the sample encode the same CDR3. The chain links TRBV4-3 to TRBJ2-3; 8 bases agree with TRBD1. Per the germline V gene, CDR1 is LGHNA and CDR2 is YSLEER. This CDR3 contains 15 residues. V shed 0 bases and J 6 bases; nucleotides not matched to a gene: 5. The DNA of the CDR3 is TGCGCCAGCAGCCAAGATAGGACAGGGACCGATACGCAGTATTTT. Translated, it gives CASSQDRTGTDTQYF.

The rearrangement links TRBV7-9 to TRBJ2-2, with D possibly matching TRBD1 (6 bases). Deletions cut 6 bases from V and 5 bases from J, with 16 bases between. CDR3 size: 15 residues. Per the germline V gene, CDR1 is SEHNR and CDR2 is FQNEAQ (reference sequence). The CDR3 DNA follows: TGTGCCAGCAGGTACACCGGGACACGGACCGGGGAGCTGTTTTTT. Translated, it gives CASRYTGTRTGELFF.

This clone was seen more than once but under ten times. The CDR3 spells CASSAGGLYNEQFF. CDR3 coding DNA: TGTGCCAGCAGTGCGGGCGGGCTCTACAATGAGCAGTTCTTC. The chain is built from TRBV6-1 and TRBJ2-1; a weak D match, TRBD2 (5 bases). Trimming removed 4 bases from V and 3 bases from J, with 10 bases in between. CDR3 length: 14 amino acids. CDR1 and CDR2 from the germline V gene are MNHNS and SASEGT.

This clone came up a few times. The CDR3 sequence is CASSSVLGSANGYTF. For the CDR3, the DNA is TGTGCCAGCAGCTCCGTTTTGGGGAGTGCGAATGGCTACACCTTC. The chain is built from TRBV7-9 and TRBJ1-2, with D hard to call. Germline V gives CDR1 SEHNR, CDR2 FQNEAQ (reference sequence). The V end was cut by 4 bases, the J end by 6 bases, with 18 bases between. The CDR3 is 15 residues long.

This clone was seen a few times. V is TRBV5-1 and J is TRBJ2-3; the match to TRBD2 covers 12 bases. The V gene's germline CDR1 is SGHRS and CDR2 YFSETQ. J lost 3 bases, V lost 2 bases, and 1 base had no gene match. The CDR3 has 15 residues. CDR3 nucleotides: TGCGCCAGCAGCTTCGGACTAGCGGGGACAGATACGCAGTATTTT. Translating gives CASSFGLAGTDTQYF.

The rearrangement uses TRBV7-2 and TRBJ1-1; D is perhaps TRBD1 (5 bases). V lost 5 bases to trimming and J lost 7 bases, with 14 bases between them. CDR1 and CDR2 (germline): SGHTA, FQGNSA. The CDR3 is 13 residues long. CDR3 in amino acids: CASSNGMGREAFF. The CDR3, as DNA: TGTGCCAGCAGCAACGGTATGGGGCGTGAAGCTTTCTTT.

The rearrangement uses TRBV2 and TRBJ2-5; a possible D gene is TRBD2 (5 bases). The ends were cut back, 6 bases at V and 5 bases at J, with 19 bases in the middle. CDR3 length: 15 residues. Per germline, CDR1 SNHLY and CDR2 FYNNEI. CDR3 residues: CASRERAGKTETQYF. The CDR3 bases are TGTGCCAGCAGAGAAAGGGCGGGTAAGACGGAGACCCAGTACTTC.

This sequence joins TRBV30 and TRBJ2-6; the D call may be TRBD1 or TRBD2 (6 bases each). Deletions cut 0 bases from V and 1 base from J, with 16 bases between. CDR1 GTSNPN and CDR2 SVGIG come from the germline V gene (reference sequence). The CDR3 consists of 18 residues. This CDR3 is CAWSVKRGALSGANVLTF. The CDR3 DNA is TGTGCCTGGAGTGTCAAGAGGGGGGCCCTTTCTGGGGCCAACGTCCTGACTTTC.

The genes are TRBV7-6 and TRBJ2-7; D not resolved. Germline V CDR1 and CDR2: SGHVS, FNYEAQ. The ends were cut back, 1 base at V and 2 bases at J, with 9 bases in the middle. The CDR3 runs 14 residues. The DNA for the CDR3 is TGTGCCAGCAGCTTAGGGGCAGACCCCTACGAGCAGTACTTC. Protein product: CASSLGADPYEQYF.

There are a few counts of this clone. The chain combines TRBV18 with TRBJ2-1; TRBD2 aligns across 10 bases. This CDR3 is built from 16 residues. Germline CDR1 and CDR2: KGHSH and LQKENI. V shed 3 bases, J shed 8 bases, and the junction held 10 bases outside the gene matches. The CDR3 DNA reads TGTGCCAGCTCACCGCTCACTAGCGGGGTGAATGATGAGCAGTTCTTC. Amino acid sequence: CASSPLTSGVNDEQFF.

This clone was detected a few times. This chain links TRBV9 with TRBJ2-1, with no clear D. The V gene's germline CDR1 is SGDLS and CDR2 YYNGEE. This CDR3 has 14 amino acids. V lost 6 bases to trimming and J lost 3 bases, with 13 bases between them. In DNA, the CDR3 is TGTGCCAGCAACCCCATGGCAGGCTACAATGAGCAGTTCTTC. The encoded protein is CASNPMAGYNEQFF.

This clone was detected only a few times. The J gene is TRBJ1-2, the V gene TRBV7-3; D remains unclear. Germline loops: CDR1 SGHTA, CDR2 FQGTGA. The V and J ends lost 0 bases and 8 bases respectively, with 7 bases between them. The length of the CDR3 is 12 residues. CDR3 in amino acids: CASSLTGSGYTF. The CDR3 DNA sequence: TGTGCCAGCAGCTTAACGGGGAGCGGCTACACCTTC.

This clone was observed a handful of times. This sequence joins TRBV19 and TRBJ2-2; D gene uncertain. Trimming took 3 bases from V and 9 from J, leaving 14 bases between them. Looked up from germline, CDR1 is LNHDA and CDR2 is SQIVND (reference sequence). The CDR3 length is 14 residues. The CDR3 protein is CASSIVLNSRELFF. The CDR3 bases are TGTGCCAGTAGTATTGTCTTGAACAGCAGGGAGCTGTTTTTT.

Only a few counts were recorded for this clone. The J gene is TRBJ1-6, the V gene TRBV14, with D uncertain. Germline V CDR1 and CDR2: SGHDN, FVKESK. CDR3 size: 16 residues. Between the trimmed V and J ends, which lost 1 base and 5 bases, there was a span of 12 bases. The CDR3 bases are TGTGCCAGCAGCCAAGTACTCGGGAGAAATAATTCACCCCTCCACTTT. This encodes CASSQVLGRNNSPLHF.

The chain links TRBV5-4 to TRBJ2-1; D may be TRBD2 (6 bases). From germline, CDR1 is SGHNT and CDR2 YYREEE (reference sequence). The CDR3 totals 15 residues. V lost 3 bases, J lost 6 bases, and 16 bases lay in between. DNA for the CDR3: TGTGCCAGCAGCTCGGAGGGCCGCCTACTCAATGAGCAGTTCTTC. Its protein product is CASSSEGRLLNEQFF.

The chain combines TRBV5-1 with TRBJ1-2; D call uncertain. CDR3 length: 13 residues. V gave up 5 bases and J gave up 6 bases, with 14 bases separating them. Germline lookup yields CDR1 SGHRS and CDR2 YFSETQ. The CDR3 region has the DNA TGCGCCAGCAGATTTCCGGGTTCGGATGGCTACACCTTC. Protein sequence: CASRFPGSDGYTF. Full variable domain (missing parts from reference TRBV5-1 and TRBJ1-2): KAGVTQTPRYLIKTRGQQVTLSCSPISGHRSVSWYQQTPGQGLQFLFEYFSETQRNKGNFPGRFSGRQFSNSRSEMNVSTLELGDSALYLCASRFPGSDGYTFGSGTRLTVV.

DNA of the CDR3: TGCGCCAGCAGCCAGCCAGCGGGGCGGCTTAAAGAGACCCAGTACTTC. Its translation is CASSQPAGRLKETQYF. This chain joins TRBV4-1 and TRBJ2-5; the match to TRBD2 covers 7 bases. Germline CDR1 and CDR2: MGHRA and YSYEKL. Trimming took 3 bases from V and 3 from J; bases not matched to a gene: 10. The CDR3 spans 16 residues.

The CDR3 DNA reads as TGTGCCAGCAGCTCGACCGGGCGGGAGCCCCAGCATTTT. The encoded protein is CASSSTGREPQHF. V gene TRBV5-6 combines with J gene TRBJ1-5; no firm D call. CDR1 and CDR2 from the germline V gene are SGHDT and YYEEEE. The V and J ends lost 3 bases and 8 bases respectively, with 12 bases between them. The CDR3 covers 13 residues.